The present T cell receptor beta chain was sequenced within a study of blood T cell repertoires in COVID-19. Study at large: T cells, B-cell-depleted T cells, or PBMCs provided the cDNA or gDNA that served as material.

TCRdb keeps only in-frame clones here, not all; method: immunoSEQ multiplex PCR. The sample lists hundreds of thousands of clones, 85% to 90% seen once, with less than 9.5% in the top ten. The specimen was peripheral blood. This sequence was found in a woman in her forties or fifties with COVID-19, enrolled during active disease.

CDR3 nucleotide sequence: TGTGCCAGCAGCCAGGGGAGGGGGGACTTTGGCTACACCTTC. This codes for CASSQGRGDFGYTF. The chain carries TRBV3-1 (or the pseudogene TRBV3-2) and TRBJ1-2; D may be TRBD1 (6 bases). Between the trimmed V and J ends, which lost 3 bases and 7 bases, there was a span of 15 bases. There are 14 residues in the CDR3. Germline loops: CDR1 LGHDT, CDR2 YNNKEL (reference sequence).